The 13 T cell receptor beta chains below all came from one sample that was sequenced in a study of blood T cell repertoires in COVID-19. The table came from immunoSEQ multiplex PCR; TCRdb's copy has only in-frame clones and leaves some out. The repertoire holds some 130,000 clones, around four fifths seen once, with about 13% in the top ten. Source material: peripheral blood. Every receptor here comes from a human donor in a cohort sampled during active COVID-19.

V usage is TRBV5-1 and J usage is TRBJ1-1; possible D gene TRBD1, 6 bases. Deletions cut 0 bases from V and 4 bases from J, with 10 bases between. Per germline, CDR1 SGHRS and CDR2 YFSETQ. The CDR3 totals 14 residues. The CDR3, as DNA: TGCGCCAGCAGCTTGGCTACAGGGCTCACTGAAGCTTTCTTT. It encodes CASSLATGLTEAFF.

This sequence joins TRBV6-5 and TRBJ2-1; 10 bases line up with TRBD2. After removal of 6 bases from V and 5 bases from J, the junction contained 4 bases not matched to a gene. Germline values: CDR1 MNHEY, CDR2 SVGAGI. CDR3 length: 14 residues. CDR3 residues: CASSSGLANNEQFF. The CDR3, as DNA: TGTGCCAGCAGCTCGGGACTAGCGAACAATGAGCAGTTCTTC.

The genes are TRBV6-5 and TRBJ2-2; tentatively, D is TRBD1 (5 bases). This CDR3 comprises 13 residues. The germline V gene has CDR1 MNHEY and CDR2 SVGAGI. Deletions cut 10 bases from V and 1 base from J, with 10 bases between. The CDR3 is CATEQENTGELFF. The CDR3 DNA reads as TGTGCCACCGAACAGGAGAACACCGGGGAGCTGTTTTTT.

This clone was seen only a few times. The gene calls are TRBV28 and TRBJ1-6, with 7 bases matching TRBD1. From germline, CDR1 is MDHEN and CDR2 SYDVKM. The CDR3 is 15 residues long. V was pared by 5 bases and J by 4 bases, with 5 bases of the junction left unmatched. CDR3 region: CASSLDREYNSPLHF. DNA of the CDR3: TGTGCCAGCAGTCTCGACAGGGAGTATAATTCACCCCTCCACTTT.

CDR3 DNA: TGTGCCATCAGTGCGGGGGTTTCAACTAATGAAAAACTGTTTTTT. This translates into CAISAGVSTNEKLFF. The genes are TRBV10-3 and TRBJ1-4; TRBD1 might be the D (5 bases). Germline loops: CDR1 ENHRY, CDR2 SYGVKD. There are 15 residues in the CDR3. The ends were cut back, 4 bases at V and 0 bases at J, with 9 bases in the middle.

This clone was observed many times. The chain joins TRBV18 to TRBJ1-1, with 7 bases fitting TRBD1. J lost 3 bases, V lost 0 bases, and 7 bases had no gene match. Germline CDR1 and CDR2: KGHSH and LQKENI. The CDR3 consists of 16 residues. CDR3 in DNA: TGTGCCAGCTCACCACCGGAGGGGGCCTGGGACACTGAAGCTTTCTTT. It translates to CASSPPEGAWDTEAFF.

V gene TRBV10-3 combines with J gene TRBJ1-1, with D perhaps TRBD1 (6 bases). The CDR3 contains 13 residues. The germline V and J ends were trimmed by 6 bases and 7 bases, with 15 bases remaining between them. Per germline, CDR1 ENHRY and CDR2 SYGVKD. DNA for the CDR3: TGTGCCATCAGGGAACAGGGAACGGGTGAAGCTTTCTTT. It translates to CAIREQGTGEAFF.

The chain combines TRBV20-1 with TRBJ2-1, with D possibly TRBD1 on 5 matching bases. Germline V gene data show CDR1 as DFQATT and CDR2 as SNEGSKA (reference sequence). This CDR3 comprises 14 residues. Trimming stripped 3 bases from V and 6 bases from J, with 15 bases between. The CDR3 spells CSASEDNWGNEQFF. CDR3 nucleotides: TGCAGTGCTAGTGAGGACAATTGGGGCAATGAGCAGTTCTTC.

The rearrangement uses TRBV2 and TRBJ2-1; the match to TRBD2 covers 14 bases. J lost 7 bases, V lost 4 bases, and 3 bases had no gene match. CDR3 length: 15 amino acids. Per germline, CDR1 SNHLY and CDR2 FYNNEI. CDR3 bases: TGTGCCAGCAGTGGGGGGACTAGCGGGGGTAATGAGCAGTTCTTC. It translates to CASSGGTSGGNEQFF.

This clone was found once. The chain is built from TRBV13 and TRBJ1-2; no clear D gene. This CDR3 is built from 13 residues. Trimming cost V 3 bases and J 6 bases, with 11 bases left between them. Looked up from germline, CDR1 is PRHDT and CDR2 is FYEKMQ (reference sequence). The CDR3 sequence: CASSFGVRDGYTF. The CDR3 DNA follows: TGTGCCAGCAGCTTCGGGGTTCGGGATGGCTACACCTTC.

The V and J genes are TRBV5-1 and TRBJ2-3; D possibly corresponds to TRBD1 (6 bases). Germline V gene sequence: CDR1 SGHRS, CDR2 YFSETQ. This CDR3 spans 15 amino acids. The V end lost 1 base, the J end lost 4 bases, and 13 bases lay between the germline ends. For the CDR3, the DNA is TGCGCCAGCAGCTTGATTGCAGGGGTCCCAGATACGCAGTATTTT. It specifies CASSLIAGVPDTQYF.

This chain uses TRBV6-5 with TRBJ2-2, with TRBD1 as a possible D gene (7 bases). The germline V and J ends were trimmed by 6 bases and 1 base, with 12 bases remaining between them. This CDR3 has 15 residues. The germline gives CDR1 MNHEY, CDR2 SVGAGI. CDR3 region: CASSAGQKNTGELFF. The CDR3 coding sequence is TGTGCCAGCAGCGCGGGACAGAAGAACACCGGGGAGCTGTTTTTT.

This sequence joins TRBV21-1 and TRBJ1-2. TRBV21-1 constitutes a pseudogene. The CDR3 is 17 amino acids. CDR3 nucleotide sequence: TGTGCCAGCAGCAGCCCCCTCAGGGAGGCATTTGGCTATGGCTACACCTTC. Protein: CASSSPLREAFGYGYTF.